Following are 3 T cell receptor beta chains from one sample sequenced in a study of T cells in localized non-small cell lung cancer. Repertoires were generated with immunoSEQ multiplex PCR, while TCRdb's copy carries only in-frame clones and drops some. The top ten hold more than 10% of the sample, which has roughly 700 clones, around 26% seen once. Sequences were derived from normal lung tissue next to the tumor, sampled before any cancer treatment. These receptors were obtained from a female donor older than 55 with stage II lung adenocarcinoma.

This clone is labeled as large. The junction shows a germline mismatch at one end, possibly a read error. The CDR3 spells CAISVDPSGQPQHF. CDR3 DNA: TGTGCCATCAGTGTGGACCCATCAGGTCAGCCCCAGCATTTT. The chain has TRBV6-8 and TRBJ1-5; D is unclear. Germline CDR1 and CDR2: MNHGY and SAAAGT. This CDR3 spans 14 amino acids.

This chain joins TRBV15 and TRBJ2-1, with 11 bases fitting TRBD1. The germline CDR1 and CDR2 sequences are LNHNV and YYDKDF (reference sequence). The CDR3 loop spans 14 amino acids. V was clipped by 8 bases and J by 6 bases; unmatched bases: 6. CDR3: CATSEDRGLNEQFF. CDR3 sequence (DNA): TGTGCCACCTCCGAGGACAGGGGGCTCAATGAGCAGTTCTTC.

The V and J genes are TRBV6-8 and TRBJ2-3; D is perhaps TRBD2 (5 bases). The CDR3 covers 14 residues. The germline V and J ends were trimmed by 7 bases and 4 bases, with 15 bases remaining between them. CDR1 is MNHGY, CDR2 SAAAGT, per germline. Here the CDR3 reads CASTPGSAADTQYF. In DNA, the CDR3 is TGTGCCAGCACACCGGGATCTGCAGCAGATACGCAGTATTTT.